The following is a T cell receptor beta chain sequence with its context. Only in-frame clones appear in the TCRdb table, and some are missing; sequencing was by immunoSEQ multiplex PCR. The profile shows 730,000 or so clones, about 78% of them singletons. The V and J ends lost 0 bases and 5 bases, in that order; junction bases with no gene match: 2. The CDR3 is 15 amino acids. Per the germline V gene, CDR1 is SGHNT and CDR2 is YYREEE (reference sequence). Adults of Caucasian background living in Nashville, Tennessee made up all donors. This record belongs to a study of shared clonotypes between healthy human individuals. Study background: The donor pool was made up of a couple of women and three men aged 18 to 49. Per donor, CD8 memory used one plate, CD8 naive used two, CD4 memory used three and CD4 naive used three.

This chain uses TRBV5-4 with TRBJ2-2, with TRBD2 identical over 9 bases. Material for sequencing was memory CD4+ T cells sorted from blood. Subset in this sample: CD45RA-negative fraction. The TCR sequence derives from a woman aged 25 to 45 in good health. The CDR3 sequence is CASSLEAGGTGELFF. The CDR3 DNA sequence: TGTGCCAGCAGCTTGGAGGCGGGAGGGACCGGGGAGCTGTTTTTT.